This T cell receptor (beta chain) emerged from a study of response to subunit inactivated influenza vaccine. The study, taken as a whole, reports: Authors suggested each seasonal influenza vaccination recruits few new T cells.

TCRdb redid the calling of the RT-PCR reads with MiXCR, one entry per CDR3 protein. The sample has about 620,000 distinct CDR3 sequences, roughly 10% seen once. This clonotype has a single count. Its antigen is as yet unknown. Germline V gene data show CDR1 as MNHEY and CDR2 as SMNVEV (reference sequence). This CDR3 is 13 amino acids long. V gave up 7 bases and J gave up 9 bases, with 16 bases separating them. The sequence was collected from a middle-aged man who received an inactivated influenza vaccine. This rearrangement joins TRBV27 to TRBJ1-5, with a tentative D call TRBD1 (6 bases). The sample in question was PBMCs from blood, obtained on the day of vaccination. CDR3: CASNGQPGPPQHF. Here the CDR3 DNA reads TGTGCCAGCAATGGACAGCCCGGTCCGCCCCAGCATTTT.